The 11 T cell receptor beta chains listed next were all sequenced from one sample in a study of identical twins. TCRdb processed the 5' RACE reads anew with MiXCR; each CDR3 protein has one entry. The table includes approximately 630,000 distinct CDR3 sequences, 7.1% detected once. This sample was shared with a second study, whose subject was yellow fever vaccine responses in identical twins.

The source material was PBMCs. These TCRs come from a woman aged 18 to 35 in good health.

The chain carries TRBV6-1 and TRBJ2-7; possibly TRBD2 for D (6 bases). The V end lost 1 base, the J end lost 4 bases, and 11 bases lay between the germline ends. Germline CDR1 MNHNS, CDR2 SASEGT. The CDR3 sequence is 14 residues long. CDR3 protein: CASSEGSGGYEQYV. CDR3 nucleotides: TGTGCCAGCAGTGAAGGGTCTGGGGGGTACGAGCAGTACGTC.

The chain couples TRBV20-1 to TRBJ1-2; TRBD1 is a possible D gene (6 bases). The CDR3 runs to 12 residues. Germline V gene lookup returns CDR1 DFQATT and CDR2 SNEGSKA (reference sequence). The germline V and J ends were trimmed by 8 bases and 8 bases, with 18 bases remaining between them. This chain's CDR3 is CSPDLQGGGYTF. DNA of the CDR3: TGCAGTCCAGACCTACAGGGCGGAGGCTACACCTTC.

This clonotype was seen only a few times. The chain links TRBV20-1 to TRBJ2-6, with 9 bases identical to TRBD2. The CDR3 has 16 residues. The germline V gene has CDR1 DFQATT and CDR2 SNEGSKA (reference sequence). The ends lost 6 bases at V and 2 bases at J; junction bases unmatched: 8. CDR3 coding DNA: TGCAGTGCCACAGCGGGAGGAAAAGCTGGGGCCAACGTCCTGACTTTC. This translates into CSATAGGKAGANVLTF.

This clonotype has a handful of counts. The chain joins TRBV2 to TRBJ1-5; 7 nucleotides match TRBD1. After removal of 5 bases from V and 0 bases from J, the junction contained 13 bases not matched to a gene. The CDR3 has 18 amino acids. Per the germline V gene, CDR1 is SNHLY and CDR2 is FYNNEI. The chain's CDR3 is CASSPEGAAGDSNQPQHF. The CDR3 DNA follows: TGTGCCAGCAGTCCCGAGGGGGCGGCTGGGGATAGCAATCAGCCCCAGCATTTT.

This rearrangement joins TRBV6-5 to TRBJ2-6; D is unresolved. The CDR3 covers 15 residues. Between the trimmed V and J ends, which lost 2 bases and 2 bases, there was a span of 7 bases. Germline CDR1 reads MNHEY; CDR2 reads SVGAGI. The DNA of the CDR3 is TGTGCCAGCAGTTACAGCCCACCTGGGGCCAACGTCCTGACTTTC. It translates to CASSYSPPGANVLTF.

This clonotype was seen a few times. The chain employs TRBV20-1 and TRBJ1-2; D is uncertain. Germline V CDR1 and CDR2: DFQATT, SNEGSKA (reference sequence). The germline V and J ends were trimmed by 3 bases and 0 bases, with 11 bases remaining between them. The CDR3 spans 14 residues. The CDR3 loop is CSARRAGTNYGYTF. The CDR3, as DNA: TGCAGTGCTAGGCGGGCCGGGACTAACTATGGCTACACCTTC.

The table lists this clonotype with many counts. This rearrangement joins TRBV10-3 to TRBJ2-3; D possibly corresponds to TRBD2 (5 bases). Trimming removed 10 bases at V and 0 bases at J, with 20 bases between. Germline CDR1 ENHRY, CDR2 SYGVKD. The CDR3 length is 16 residues. In DNA form, the CDR3 reads TGTGCCACCCGAGGCGGGCTTGCAAAAAGCACAGATACGCAGTATTTT. This gives the protein CATRGGLAKSTDTQYF.

This clonotype was counted at least ten times. The chain links TRBV7-6 to TRBJ1-1; 8 bases are shared with TRBD1. There are 14 residues in the CDR3. The trim removed 6 bases at V and 5 bases at J, leaving 8 bases unmatched. Germline lookup yields CDR1 SGHVS and CDR2 FNYEAQ. CDR3: CASSPDDRGTEAFF. The DNA of the CDR3 is TGTGCCAGCAGTCCGGATGACAGGGGAACTGAAGCTTTCTTT. Full variable domain (rest looked up from reference TRBV7-6 and TRBJ1-1): GAGVSQSPRYKVTKRGQDVALRCDPISGHVSLYWYRQALGQGPEFLTYFNYEAQQDKSGLPNDRFSAERPEGSISTLTIQRTEQRDSAMYRCASSPDDRGTEAFFGQGTRLTVV.

This rearrangement joins TRBV5-1 to TRBJ2-1, with TRBD1 matching over 9 bases. J was trimmed by 4 bases and V by 7 bases; bases with no gene match: 6. The CDR3 runs 14 residues. CDR1 is SGHRS and CDR2 is YFSETQ in the germline V gene. CDR3 sequence: CASSTGGPYNEQFF. The CDR3, as DNA: TGCGCCAGCTCCACAGGGGGCCCTTACAATGAGCAGTTCTTC.

V usage is TRBV7-8 and J usage is TRBJ2-7; 8 positions agree with TRBD2. The germline V gene encodes CDR1 SGHVS and CDR2 FQNEAQ. This CDR3 region has 16 residues. The trim removed 3 bases at V and 4 bases at J, leaving 11 bases unmatched. CDR3 protein: CASSFRGGRVMYEQYV. CDR3 bases: TGTGCCAGCAGCTTCCGGGGGGGCAGGGTGATGTACGAGCAGTACGTC.

This clonotype was picked up a small number of times. V gene TRBV20-1 combines with J gene TRBJ2-1; 12 nucleotides align to TRBD1. Germline CDR1 and CDR2: DFQATT and SNEGSKA (reference sequence). V gave up 5 bases and J gave up 6 bases; unmatched junction bases: 8. This CDR3 comprises 15 residues. CDR3: CSASPGQGATNEQFF. The CDR3 DNA is TGCAGTGCTTCACCGGGACAGGGGGCAACCAATGAGCAGTTCTTC.